The rows below give T cell receptor beta chains drawn from one sample of a study of cytomegalovirus exposure and HLA in healthy donors. The table came from immunoSEQ multiplex PCR; TCRdb's copy has only in-frame clones and leaves some out. The table has approximately 300,000 clones, 70% to 90% seen once. Source material: PBMCs. The receptors were gathered from a woman between 18 and 30 years old in good health and CMV-seronegative. CDR3s include the opening cysteine and the closing phenylalanine or tryptophan. Fields, in order: CDR3 length, clone size, D gene, V gene, J gene, CDR3 protein, CDR3 DNA. D genes are given only for firm matches. A row's size may be missing; if present it is once, few, many or a size class.

length: 16; size: .; D: .; V: TRBV18; J: TRBJ2-3; CDR3: CASSPPAERLWDTQYF; DNA: TGTGCCAGCTCACCACCAGCGGAGCGCTTATGGGATACGCAGTATTTT
length: 14; size: few; D: TRBD2; V: TRBV7-9; J: TRBJ2-7; CDR3: CASSSGLAPYEQYF; DNA: TGTGCCAGCAGCTCCGGACTAGCGCCCTACGAGCAGTACTTC
length: 13; size: .; D: .; V: TRBV7-2; J: TRBJ2-7; CDR3: CASRATGSYEQYF; DNA: TGTGCCAGCAGGGCGACAGGTTCCTACGAGCAGTACTTC
length: 17; size: .; D: TRBD1; V: TRBV5-6; J: TRBJ1-5; CDR3: CASSRRSGTVPDQPQHF; DNA: TGTGCCAGCAGCCGGAGATCCGGGACAGTCCCCGATCAGCCCCAGCATTTT
length: 16; size: .; D: TRBD2; V: TRBV9; J: TRBJ2-1; CDR3: CASSVGGSGMYNEQFF; DNA: TGTGCCAGCAGCGTAGGAGGTAGCGGGATGTACAATGAGCAGTTCTTC
length: 15; size: .; D: .; V: TRBV5-6; J: TRBJ2-1; CDR3: CASSLEGQGGDEQFF; DNA: TGTGCCAGCAGCTTGGAAGGGCAGGGGGGAGATGAGCAGTTCTTC
length: 12; size: .; D: .; V: TRBV18; J: TRBJ2-7; CDR3: CASSPREYEQYF; DNA: TGTGCCAGCTCACCACGGGAGTACGAGCAGTACTTC
length: 16; size: .; D: .; V: TRBV4-3; J: TRBJ2-3; CDR3: CASSQDRGFSTDTQYF; DNA: TGCGCCAGCAGCCAAGATCGGGGGTTTAGCACAGATACGCAGTATTTT
length: 15; size: .; D: TRBD2; V: TRBV6-1; J: TRBJ2-7; CDR3: CASSEASGSSYEQYF; DNA: TGTGCCAGCAGTGAGGCTAGCGGGAGTTCCTACGAGCAGTACTTC
length: 16; size: .; D: TRBD1; V: TRBV15; J: TRBJ1-5; CDR3: CATSSRDRGGNQPQHF; DNA: TGTGCCACCAGCAGCCGCGACAGGGGAGGCAATCAGCCCCAGCATTTT
length: 15; size: .; D: TRBD1; V: TRBV4-3; J: TRBJ2-7; CDR3: CASSQEAGQGYEQYF; DNA: TGCGCCAGCAGCCAAGAGGCGGGACAGGGCTACGAGCAGTACTTC
length: 15; size: .; D: TRBD2; V: TRBV6-5; J: TRBJ2-1; CDR3: CASSSAGNSYNEQFF; DNA: TGTGCCAGCAGTTCAGCGGGAAACTCCTACAATGAGCAGTTCTTC
length: 16; size: .; D: .; V: TRBV18; J: TRBJ2-7; CDR3: CASSPAPGELTYEQYF; DNA: TGTGCCAGCTCACCAGCGCCGGGGGAACTCACCTACGAGCAGTACTTC
length: 14; size: .; D: .; V: TRBV4-3; J: TRBJ2-1; CDR3: CASSQGLVKNEQFF; DNA: TGCGCCAGCAGCCAAGGACTAGTAAAGAATGAGCAGTTCTTC
length: 13; size: .; D: .; V: TRBV6-5; J: TRBJ2-1; CDR3: CASSQEAVDEQFF; DNA: TGTGCCAGCAGTCAGGAAGCTGTAGATGAGCAGTTCTTC
length: 20; size: .; D: TRBD2; V: TRBV9; J: TRBJ2-2; CDR3: CASSVGERESGARSAGELFF; DNA: TGTGCCAGCAGCGTAGGAGAGCGGGAGTCGGGGGCCCGTTCGGCCGGGGAGCTGTTTTTT
length: 13; size: few; D: .; V: TRBV30; J: TRBJ1-2; CDR3: CAWSPTGSYGYTF; DNA: TGTGCCTGGAGTCCAACAGGGTCCTATGGCTACACCTTC
length: 15; size: .; D: TRBD2; V: TRBV6-1; J: TRBJ2-5; CDR3: CASSERGRERETQYF; DNA: TGTGCCAGCAGTGAACGAGGGAGGGAAAGAGAGACCCAGTACTTC
length: 16; size: once; D: TRBD1; V: TRBV6-5; J: TRBJ2-7; CDR3: CASSYSRQGLGYEQYF; DNA: TGTGCCAGCAGTTACTCGCGACAGGGGCTGGGGTACGAGCAGTACTTC
length: 12; size: once; D: .; V: TRBV27; J: TRBJ2-5; CDR3: CASSFGGETQYF; DNA: TGTGCCAGCAGTTTTGGGGGGGAGACCCAGTACTTC
length: 13; size: .; D: TRBD2; V: TRBV2; J: TRBJ2-3; CDR3: CASSDTTSESQYF; DNA: TGTGCCAGCAGTGATACTACTAGCGAATCGCAGTATTTT
length: 15; size: .; D: .; V: TRBV2; J: TRBJ2-7; CDR3: CASRPGQSISYEQYF; DNA: TGTGCCAGCAGACCCGGACAGTCAATCTCCTACGAGCAGTACTTC
length: 15; size: .; D: TRBD2; V: TRBV19; J: TRBJ2-7; CDR3: CATRSAGGVSYEQYF; DNA: TGTGCCACCCGTAGTGCGGGGGGCGTCTCCTACGAGCAGTACTTC
length: 14; size: .; D: TRBD2; V: TRBV5-4; J: TRBJ2-7; CDR3: CASSSTSGAYEQYF; DNA: TGTGCCAGCAGCTCGACTAGCGGGGCATACGAGCAGTACTTC
length: 15; size: .; D: .; V: TRBV2; J: TRBJ1-2; CDR3: CASSNEGDLNYGYTF; DNA: TGTGCCAGCAGCAATGAGGGAGACCTCAACTATGGCTACACCTTC
length: 15; size: few; D: .; V: TRBV9; J: TRBJ2-1; CDR3: CASSVTWRGGNEQFF; DNA: TGTGCCAGCAGCGTGACTTGGAGGGGGGGCAATGAGCAGTTCTTC
length: 14; size: many; D: TRBD2; V: TRBV11-3; J: TRBJ2-7; CDR3: CASSSGLAGGEQYF; DNA: TGTGCCAGCAGCTCTGGACTAGCGGGAGGCGAGCAGTACTTC
length: 16; size: once; D: .; V: TRBV5-1; J: TRBJ1-1; CDR3: CASSLESGIPNTEAFF; DNA: TGCGCCAGCAGCTTGGAGTCAGGGATTCCGAACACTGAAGCTTTCTTT
length: 14; size: .; D: .; V: TRBV7-6; J: TRBJ2-1; CDR3: CASSYNAGPNEQFF; DNA: TGTGCCAGCAGCTATAATGCAGGGCCGAATGAGCAGTTCTTC
length: 16; size: once; D: TRBD2; V: TRBV28; J: TRBJ2-3; CDR3: CASIRGLAGGTDTQYF; DNA: TGTGCCAGCATACGCGGGCTAGCGGGAGGGACAGATACGCAGTATTTT
length: 16; size: .; D: TRBD1; V: TRBV18; J: TRBJ1-5; CDR3: CASSPLGTEAAQPQHF; DNA: TGTGCCAGCTCACCATTAGGGACAGAGGCGGCTCAGCCCCAGCATTTT
length: 19; size: .; D: TRBD1; V: TRBV5-1; J: TRBJ2-3; CDR3: CASSFGAGGLGGALDTQYF; DNA: TGCGCCAGCAGCTTTGGGGCAGGGGGCTTAGGAGGGGCCTTAGATACGCAGTATTTT
length: 17; size: once; D: .; V: TRBV6-1; J: TRBJ1-4; CDR3: CASSDAGGGGAGVKLFF; DNA: TGTGCCAGCAGTGACGCCGGGGGCGGGGGCGCTGGGGTAAAACTGTTTTTT
length: 16; size: .; D: .; V: TRBV2; J: TRBJ1-5; CDR3: CASLLGGGRSNQPQHF; DNA: TGTGCCAGCCTCCTGGGGGGAGGGCGAAGCAATCAGCCCCAGCATTTT
length: 15; size: .; D: TRBD2; V: TRBV9; J: TRBJ2-2; CDR3: CASSVEGGGTGELFF; DNA: TGTGCCAGCAGCGTAGAAGGCGGGGGGACCGGGGAGCTGTTTTTT
length: 13; size: .; D: TRBD2; V: TRBV27; J: TRBJ2-7; CDR3: CASRRGVRGEQYF; DNA: TGTGCCAGCAGGCGGGGGGTGCGGGGAGAGCAGTACTTC
length: 15; size: .; D: .; V: TRBV5-1; J: TRBJ2-1; CDR3: CASSVLGSSYNEQFF; DNA: TGCGCCAGCAGCGTTCTCGGGTCTTCCTACAATGAGCAGTTCTTC
length: 15; size: .; D: TRBD2; V: TRBV19; J: TRBJ2-1; CDR3: CASSILGLVVVEQFF; DNA: TGTGCCAGTAGTATATTGGGACTAGTTGTAGTCGAGCAGTTCTTC
length: 11; size: .; D: TRBD1; V: TRBV30; J: TRBJ2-1; CDR3: CAWSGGQGQFF; DNA: TGTGCCTGGAGTGGCGGACAGGGGCAGTTCTTC
length: 18; size: .; D: .; V: TRBV4-2; J: TRBJ1-4; CDR3: CASSQDAPGLMARAKLFF; DNA: TGTGCCAGCAGCCAAGATGCGCCAGGGCTCATGGCTCGGGCAAAACTGTTTTTT
length: 17; size: .; D: TRBD1; V: TRBV4-3; J: TRBJ2-1; CDR3: CASSQALRDRGRNEQFF; DNA: TGCGCCAGCAGCCAAGCCCTCCGGGACAGGGGGCGGAATGAGCAGTTCTTC
length: 17; size: .; D: TRBD1; V: TRBV15; J: TRBJ2-2; CDR3: CATSRGTGGANTGELFF; DNA: TGTGCCACCAGCAGAGGGACAGGGGGCGCGAACACCGGGGAGCTGTTTTTT
length: 14; size: .; D: TRBD1; V: TRBV5-5; J: TRBJ2-7; CDR3: CASSDGTATSRQYF; DNA: TGTGCCAGCAGTGACGGGACAGCTACGAGTCGGCAGTACTTC
length: 14; size: .; D: .; V: TRBV6-4; J: TRBJ2-1; CDR3: CASSELIGAAEQFF; DNA: TGTGCCAGCAGTGAATTAATTGGAGCGGCCGAGCAGTTCTTC